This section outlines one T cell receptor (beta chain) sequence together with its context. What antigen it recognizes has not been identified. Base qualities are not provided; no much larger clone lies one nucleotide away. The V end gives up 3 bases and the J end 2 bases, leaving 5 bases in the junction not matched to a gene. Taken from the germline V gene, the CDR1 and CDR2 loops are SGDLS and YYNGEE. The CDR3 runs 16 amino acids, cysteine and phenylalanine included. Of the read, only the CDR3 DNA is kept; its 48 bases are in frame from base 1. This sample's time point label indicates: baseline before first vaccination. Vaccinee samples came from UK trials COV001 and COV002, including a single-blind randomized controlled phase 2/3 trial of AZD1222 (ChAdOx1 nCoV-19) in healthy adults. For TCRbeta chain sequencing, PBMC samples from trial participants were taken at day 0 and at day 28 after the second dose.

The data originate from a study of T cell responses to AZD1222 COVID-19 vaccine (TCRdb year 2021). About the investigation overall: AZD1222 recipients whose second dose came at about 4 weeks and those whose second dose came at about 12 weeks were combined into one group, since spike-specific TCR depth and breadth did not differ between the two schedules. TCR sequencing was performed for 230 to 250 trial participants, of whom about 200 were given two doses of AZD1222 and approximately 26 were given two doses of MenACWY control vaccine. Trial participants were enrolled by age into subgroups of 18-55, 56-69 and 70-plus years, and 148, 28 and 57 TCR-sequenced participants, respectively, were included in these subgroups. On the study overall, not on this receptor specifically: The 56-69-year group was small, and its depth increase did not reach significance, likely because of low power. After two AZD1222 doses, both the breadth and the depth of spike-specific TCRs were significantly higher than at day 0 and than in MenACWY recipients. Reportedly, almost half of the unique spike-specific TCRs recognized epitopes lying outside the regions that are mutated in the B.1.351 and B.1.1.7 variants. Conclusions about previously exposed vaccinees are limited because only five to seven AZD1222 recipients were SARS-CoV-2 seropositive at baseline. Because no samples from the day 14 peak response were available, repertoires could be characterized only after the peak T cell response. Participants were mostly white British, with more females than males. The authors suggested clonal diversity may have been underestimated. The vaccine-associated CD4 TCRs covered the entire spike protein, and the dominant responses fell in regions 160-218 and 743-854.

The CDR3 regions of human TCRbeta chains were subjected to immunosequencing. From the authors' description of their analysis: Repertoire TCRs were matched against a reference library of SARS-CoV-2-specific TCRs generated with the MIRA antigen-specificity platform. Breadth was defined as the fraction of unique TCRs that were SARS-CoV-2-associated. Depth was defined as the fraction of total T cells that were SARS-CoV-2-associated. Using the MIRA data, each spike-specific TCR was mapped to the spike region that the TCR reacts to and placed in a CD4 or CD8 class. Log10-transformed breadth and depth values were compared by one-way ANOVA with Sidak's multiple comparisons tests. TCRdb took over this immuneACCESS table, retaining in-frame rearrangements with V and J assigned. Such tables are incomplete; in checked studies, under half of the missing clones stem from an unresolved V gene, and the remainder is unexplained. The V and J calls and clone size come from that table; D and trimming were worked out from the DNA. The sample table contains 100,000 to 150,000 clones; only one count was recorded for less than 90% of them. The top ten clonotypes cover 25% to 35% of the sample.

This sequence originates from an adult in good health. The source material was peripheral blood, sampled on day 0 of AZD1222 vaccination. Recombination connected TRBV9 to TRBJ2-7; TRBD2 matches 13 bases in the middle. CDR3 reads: CASSADGLAGAYEQYF. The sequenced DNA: TGTGCCAGCAGCGCGGACGGACTAGCGGGGGCCTACGAGCAGTACTTC.